This is a list of T cell receptor beta chains from one sample in a study of cytomegalovirus exposure and HLA in healthy donors. Sequenced by immunoSEQ multiplex PCR; TCRdb stores in-frame clones only, minus some. Of 120,000 or so clones listed, more than 9% are singletons. The sample was PBMCs. These TCRs come from a woman under 30 in good health and CMV-seropositive. Both conserved end residues are part of each CDR3. D genes are given only for firm matches. Rows give clone size only sometimes, using once, few, many, or a class for an expanded clone.

j_call v_call d_call cdr3_length clone_size cdr3_nt cdr3_aa
TRBJ1-1 TRBV19 TRBD1 14 . TGTGCCAGTAGTAAACAGGGGCGCCTCACTGAAGCTTTCTTT CASSKQGRLTEAFF
TRBJ1-1 TRBV7-6 TRBD1 14 . TGTGCCAGCAGCCCTACAGGGGGCTCGACTGAAGCTTTCTTT CASSPTGGSTEAFF
TRBJ2-7 TRBV9 . 13 few TGTGCCAGCAGCGTAGGTCACTCCTACGAGCAGTACTTC CASSVGHSYEQYF
TRBJ2-5 TRBV7-2 . 14 . TGTGCCAGCAGCTTAGTGTTTCGGGGGGAGACCCAGTACTTC CASSLVFRGETQYF
TRBJ2-1 TRBV15 . 15 . TGTGCCACCAGCAGAGATTACCCTACCTCTAATGAGCAGTTCTTC CATSRDYPTSNEQFF
TRBJ1-2 TRBV30 TRBD1 15 few TGTGCCTGGAGTGTACCGGGACAGGGGGCTTCTGGCTACACCTTC CAWSVPGQGASGYTF
TRBJ2-2 TRBV13 TRBD2 16 . TGTGCCAGCAGCTTTACTAGCGGAACGAACACCGGGGAGCTGTTTTTT CASSFTSGTNTGELFF
TRBJ2-7 TRBV30 . 11 few TGTGCCTGGAGTACAACCGGGGAGCAGTACTTC CAWSTTGEQYF
TRBJ1-5 TRBV21-1 . 19 . TGTGCCAGCAGCAAAGTAGGGGTGAGGGGACAGGGAGTCAATCAGCCCCAGCATTTT CASSKVGVRGQGVNQPQHF
TRBJ2-3 TRBV21-1 . 19 . TGTGCCAGCAGCAAGAACACCCTTCTTCGACAGGGTAGCACAGATACGCAGTATTTT CASSKNTLLRQGSTDTQYF
TRBJ2-2 TRBV5-4 TRBD1 16 . TGTGCCAGCAGCTTGCCCCGGACAGGGAACACCGGGGAGCTGTTTTTT CASSLPRTGNTGELFF
TRBJ2-3 TRBV5-1 TRBD2 14 few TGCGCCAGCAGCTTAGCGGGAGGCACAGATACGCAGTATTTT CASSLAGGTDTQYF
TRBJ2-1 TRBV7-3 . 14 few TGTGCGAGCAACAGGGTGGGAGTCGACAATGAGCAGTTCTTC CASNRVGVDNEQFF
TRBJ2-7 TRBV6-5 TRBD2 14 . TGTGCCAGCAGACCCGGACTAGCGGTATACGAGCAGTACTTC CASRPGLAVYEQYF
TRBJ1-2 TRBV30 . 12 few TGTGCCTGGAGTACAGGGAACTATGGCTACACCTTC CAWSTGNYGYTF
TRBJ2-1 TRBV4-1 . 15 few TGCGCCAGCAGCGAGGGGGAGAACTCCTACAATGAGCAGTTCTTC CASSEGENSYNEQFF
TRBJ2-7 TRBV27 TRBD2 16 once TGTGCCAGCAGTTTAGAAGGGAGACTAGCGACTAGCGAGCAGTACTTC CASSLEGRLATSEQYF
TRBJ2-7 TRBV5-6 TRBD2 17 . TGTGCCAGCACCTGGGGAGTAGCGGGAGGCTTCTCCTACGAGCAGTACTTC CASTWGVAGGFSYEQYF
TRBJ2-1 TRBV25-1 TRBD2 14 . TGTGCCAGCAGTGATATGAGCGGGAGCGATGAGCAGTTCTTC CASSDMSGSDEQFF
TRBJ2-1 TRBV2 . 14 . TGTGCCAGCAAAGCGGACTCCTCTTACAATGAGCAGTTCTTC CASKADSSYNEQFF
TRBJ1-1 TRBV6-1 . 14 few TGTGCCAGCAGTCCCCGAGGACAGAACACTGAAGCTTTCTTT CASSPRGQNTEAFF
TRBJ2-1 TRBV7-8 . 17 few TGTGCCAGCAGCACCCGCTCCGCCCTCACCTTATTAGATGAGCAGTTCTTC CASSTRSALTLLDEQFF
TRBJ1-1 TRBV7-9 . 15 . TGTGCCAGCAGCTTAGCGGCAGGGGTGAACACTGAAGCTTTCTTT CASSLAAGVNTEAFF
TRBJ1-3 TRBV7-9 . 13 few TGTGCCAGCAGCTTAGCGCTAGGCAACACCATATATTTT CASSLALGNTIYF
TRBJ2-7 TRBV30 . 12 . TGTGCCTGTAGGGGGAGTGGCTACGAGCAGTACTTC CACRGSGYEQYF
TRBJ2-4 TRBV18 . 16 . TGTGCCAGCTCACCACAGAGCGGCCTAGCCAAAAACATTCAGTACTTC CASSPQSGLAKNIQYF